Presented here are 12 T cell receptor beta chains from one specimen sequenced in a study of blood T cell repertoires in COVID-19 (dated by TCRdb to 2020 to 2021). The library was obtained by the immunoSEQ multiplex PCR assay. TCRdb mirrors the immuneACCESS table, restricted to in-frame sequences. Some clones are absent from its copies; in checked studies, under half trace to an unresolved V gene, and the reason for the others is unknown. This sample lists roughly 43,000 clones; 80% to 90% were detected once. The top ten hold roughly 15% of the sample. Source material: peripheral blood. The origin of the receptors is a man between 65 and 85 years old with active COVID-19.

This rearrangement joins TRBV5-1 to TRBJ1-4; 9 bases align to TRBD1. Germline V lookup: CDR1 SGHRS, CDR2 YFSETQ. The V and J ends lost 5 bases and 5 bases, in that order; junction bases with no gene match: 7. The CDR3 is made up of 15 amino acids. The CDR3 sequence: CASSPSGQGNEKLFF. In DNA form, the CDR3 reads TGCGCCAGCAGTCCTTCGGGACAGGGAAATGAAAAACTGTTTTTT.

V gene TRBV19 combines with J gene TRBJ2-7; D unresolved. The CDR3 runs to 13 residues. Trimming took 5 bases from V and 2 from J, leaving 10 bases between them. Germline V gene lookup returns CDR1 LNHDA and CDR2 SQIVND (reference sequence). This CDR3 reads CASSVQIPYEQYF. The DNA of the CDR3 is TGTGCCAGTAGTGTACAGATACCCTACGAGCAGTACTTC. The variable domain in full, with the rest retrieved from reference TRBV19 and TRBJ2-7, is DGGITQSPKYLFRKEGQNVTLSCEQNLNHDAMYWYRQDPGQGLRLIYYSQIVNDFQKGDIAEGYSVSREKKESFPLTVTSAQKNPTAFYLCASSVQIPYEQYFGPGTRLTVT.

This chain uses TRBV4-2 with TRBJ2-1, with 9 bases matching TRBD2. Germline V gene lookup returns CDR1 LGHNA and CDR2 YNFKEQ. The CDR3 totals 17 residues. V shed 0 bases, J shed 3 bases, and the junction held 6 bases outside the gene matches. The CDR3 nucleotides read TGTGCCAGCAGCCAAGATTGGGCGGGGGGGATCTACAATGAGCAGTTCTTC. Amino acid sequence: CASSQDWAGGIYNEQFF.

The chain has TRBV29-1 and TRBJ1-4; D is perhaps TRBD1 (6 bases). From germline, CDR1 is SQVTM and CDR2 ANQGSEA. V was cut by 7 bases and J by 5 bases, with 14 bases left in between. The CDR3 totals 13 residues. The CDR3 reads CSASDSPNEKLFF. The CDR3 region has the DNA TGCAGCGCCTCGGACAGCCCGAATGAAAAACTGTTTTTT.

The chain employs TRBV7-9 and TRBJ2-5; 9 nucleotides agree with TRBD1. The CDR3 spans 14 residues. Germline V CDR1 and CDR2: SEHNR, FQNEAQ (reference sequence). V was clipped by 5 bases and J by 3 bases; unmatched bases: 4. CDR3: CASSPTGGEETQYF. The CDR3 DNA reads TGTGCCAGCAGCCCGACAGGGGGGGAAGAGACCCAGTACTTC.

The chain employs TRBV12-3 or TRBV12-4 and TRBJ2-7, with 7 bases that match TRBD1. The CDR3 has 13 amino acids. V lost 6 bases to trimming and J lost 5 bases; unmatched junction nucleotides: 7. CDR3 DNA: TGTGCCAGCAGCTATACGACAGGGAACGAGCAGTACTTC. This translates into CASSYTTGNEQYF.

The CDR3 DNA follows: TGTGCCAGCAAACAGGGGTCGAACACTGAAGCTTTCTTT. Translated: CASKQGSNTEAFF. This chain links TRBV2 with TRBJ1-1, with 7 bases lining up with TRBD1. Germline V gene data show CDR1 as SNHLY and CDR2 as FYNNEI. The V segment lost 7 bases and the J segment 1 base; nucleotides outside the gene matches: 3. This CDR3 region has 13 residues.

The CDR3 nucleotides are TGTGCCAGCAGCCGTACTAGCGGGGGGGCCCAAGAGACCCAGTACTTC. Encoded protein: CASSRTSGGAQETQYF. This sequence joins TRBV7-9 and TRBJ2-5, with TRBD2 matching 13 bases. The CDR3 totals 16 residues. CDR1 SEHNR and CDR2 FQNEAQ come from the germline V gene (reference sequence). V was clipped by 5 bases and J by 1 base; unmatched bases: 4.

The chain has TRBV7-8 and TRBJ1-6; 9 bases agree with TRBD1. The CDR3 has 12 residues. V shed 3 bases, J shed 14 bases, and the junction held 2 bases outside the gene matches. Germline CDR1 reads SGHVS; CDR2 reads FQNEAQ. In DNA form, the CDR3 reads TGTGCCAGCAGCTTGACAGGGGGAGCCCTCCACTTT. Protein sequence: CASSLTGGALHF.

The V and J genes are TRBV18 and TRBJ1-6; D is possibly TRBD1 (5 bases). CDR3 length: 15 amino acids. Looked up from germline, CDR1 is KGHSH and CDR2 is LQKENI. The V end lost 3 bases, the J end lost 8 bases, and 14 bases lay between the germline ends. CDR3: CASSPGIQDYSPLHF. The CDR3 DNA reads TGTGCCAGCTCACCGGGTATACAGGATTATTCACCCCTCCACTTT. Based on the CDR3 plus reference TRBV18 and TRBJ1-6, the full variable domain is NAGVMQNPRHLVRRRGQEARLRCSPMKGHSHVYWYRQLPEEGLKFMVYLQKENIIDESGMPKERFSAEFPKEGPSILRIQQVVRGDSAAYFCASSPGIQDYSPLHFGNGTRLTVT.

The gene calls are TRBV6-5 and TRBJ2-5; TRBD1 matches 9 bases. The V gene's germline CDR1 is MNHEY and CDR2 SVGAGI. V dropped 4 bases and J dropped 4; count of bases not matched to a gene: 7. CDR3 length: 15 residues. This chain's CDR3 is CASSSTGGEGETQYF. In DNA, the CDR3 is TGTGCCAGCAGTTCAACAGGGGGCGAAGGAGAGACCCAGTACTTC.

The chain carries TRBV7-2 and TRBJ2-5, with 13 nucleotides matching TRBD2. The V gene's germline CDR1 is SGHTA and CDR2 FQGNSA. Trimming at V came to 1 base and at J to 2 bases, leaving 4 bases not matched to a gene. The CDR3 contains 17 residues. The CDR3 bases are TGTGCCAGCAGCTTAGGGGGACTAGCGGGGTATCAAGAGACCCAGTACTTC. Amino acids: CASSLGGLAGYQETQYF. The complete variable domain, with remaining parts taken from reference TRBV7-2 and TRBJ2-5, reads GAGVSQSPSNKVTEKGKDVELRCDPISGHTALYWYRQSLGQGLEFLIYFQGNSAPDKSGLPSDRFSAERTGGSVSTLTIQRTQQEDSAVYLCASSLGGLAGYQETQYFGPGTRLLVL.